Presented here are 24 T cell receptor beta chains from one specimen sequenced in a study of cytomegalovirus exposure and HLA in healthy donors (dated by TCRdb to between 2016 and 2019). The library was generated by the immunoSEQ multiplex PCR assay. A mixture of 60 forward primers for TCR Vbeta segments and 13 reverse primers for TCR Jbeta segments was used in the multiplex PCR. TCRdb carries this immuneACCESS record with in-frame sequences only. Its versions omit some clonotypes, under half of them owing to an unresolved V gene in the studies checked, with the rest unexplained. This sample lists roughly 150,000 clones; roughly 84% were detected once. The ten top clones hold roughly 2.3% of the sample. The source material was PBMCs. These receptors all stem from a woman aged 18-30 years in good health and CMV-seronegative.

This CDR3 is CAISEGTQSYEQYF. The CDR3 DNA reads TGTGCCATCAGTGAAGGGACACAGTCATACGAGCAGTACTTC. The chain recombines TRBV10-3 with TRBJ2-7, with D perhaps TRBD1 (6 bases). CDR1 ENHRY and CDR2 SYGVKD come from the germline V gene. CDR3 length: 14 amino acids. V was pared by 3 bases and J by 4 bases, with 13 bases between.

The rearrangement joins TRBV11-2 to TRBJ2-3; 8 nucleotides agree with TRBD2. Germline V gene sequence: CDR1 SGHAT, CDR2 FQNNGV. The CDR3 runs 16 residues. Unmatched junction bases numbered 12, after V lost 4 bases and J lost 6 bases. CDR3 sequence (DNA): TGTGCCAGCAGCTCCACCTTCGGGAGGGAAAGGGATACGCAGTATTTT. This gives the protein CASSSTFGRERDTQYF.

This chain connects TRBV23-1 to TRBJ2-7, with D possibly matching TRBD1 (6 bases). TRBV23-1 is flagged as an ORF with uncertain function. The CDR3 is made up of 16 amino acids. Deletions cut 5 bases from V and 6 bases from J, with 23 bases between. CDR3 bases: TGCGCCAGCAGTTCCGAGGGTGGGACACTCTACGTCGAGCAGTACTTC. This gives the protein CASSSEGGTLYVEQYF.

The rearrangement links TRBV5-1 to TRBJ1-6; D remains ambiguous. The CDR3 has 16 amino acids. V lost 0 bases and J 3 bases, leaving 10 bases between the germline ends. Germline assignment: CDR1 SGHRS and CDR2 YFSETQ. CDR3 coding DNA: TGCGCCAGCAGCTTGGGCCAGGCCATCTATAATTCACCCCTCCACTTT. Translated, it gives CASSLGQAIYNSPLHF.

The rearrangement joins TRBV7-9 to TRBJ2-4, with a possible D match to TRBD1 (5 bases). Germline CDR1 is SEHNR and CDR2 is FQNEAQ (reference sequence). This CDR3 region has 16 residues. Trimming removed 5 bases at V and 0 bases at J, with 14 bases between. CDR3 nucleotide sequence: TGTGCCAGCAGCAGTCAGGGATCACTAGCCAAAAACATTCAGTACTTC. This sequence encodes CASSSQGSLAKNIQYF.

The V and J genes are TRBV15 and TRBJ2-6, with D maybe TRBD2 (5 bases). V gave up 0 bases and J gave up 0 bases, with 9 bases separating them. The CDR3 totals 17 residues. CDR1 and CDR2 from the germline V gene are LNHNV and YYDKDF (reference sequence). The DNA of the CDR3 is TGTGCCACCAGCAGAGATACGAGGGCCTCTGGGGCCAACGTCCTGACTTTC. It translates to CATSRDTRASGANVLTF.

V gene TRBV2 combines with J gene TRBJ2-7; weak D call: TRBD1 (5 bases). Germline assignment: CDR1 SNHLY and CDR2 FYNNEI. The CDR3 sequence is 15 residues long. Trimming pared 4 bases from V and 3 bases from J, leaving 16 bases between. The CDR3 coding sequence is TGTGCCAGCAGTGTTGGGGCCAGTGATCACTACGAGCAGTACTTC. Its protein product is CASSVGASDHYEQYF.

This clone has only a few counts. J is TRBJ2-7 and V is TRBV7-2, with unresolved D. The V and J ends lost 4 bases and 3 bases respectively, with 7 bases between them. The CDR3 extends over 12 amino acids. Germline V gene lookup returns CDR1 SGHTA and CDR2 FQGNSA. DNA for the CDR3: TGTGCCAGCAGCTCGTCCGTCTACGAGCAGTACTTC. Translated: CASSSSVYEQYF. Complete variable domain (other parts from reference TRBV7-2 and TRBJ2-7): GAGVSQSPSNKVTEKGKDVELRCDPISGHTALYWYRQSLGQGLEFLIYFQGNSAPDKSGLPSDRFSAERTGGSVSTLTIQRTQQEDSAVYLCASSSSVYEQYFGPGTRLTVT.

The chain has TRBV7-2 and TRBJ2-5; TRBD2 matches 8 bases. V lost 5 bases, J lost 2 bases, and 10 bases stayed unmatched. The CDR3 contains 16 residues. The germline V gene has CDR1 SGHTA and CDR2 FQGNSA. The CDR3 DNA reads as TGTGCCAGCAGCGTCCAGGGCACTAGCGGACAAGAGACCCAGTACTTC. It encodes CASSVQGTSGQETQYF.

The V and J genes are TRBV6-5 and TRBJ1-3, with 7 bases that match TRBD1. The CDR3 loop spans 14 amino acids. Germline CDR1 is MNHEY and CDR2 is SVGAGI. V was pared by 5 bases and J by 1 base, with 2 bases of the junction left unmatched. The CDR3, as DNA: TGTGCCAGCAGTGCGACAGGGTCTGGAAACACCATATATTTT. This codes for CASSATGSGNTIYF.

This rearrangement joins TRBV6-5 to TRBJ1-5, with 7 nucleotides matching TRBD1. The CDR3 is 14 residues long. Germline assignment: CDR1 MNHEY and CDR2 SVGAGI. The J segment lost 1 base and the V segment lost 7 bases, leaving 4 bases of the junction unmatched. CDR3 in amino acids: CASTSDRSNQPQHF. CDR3 nucleotides: TGTGCCAGCACTTCGGACAGGAGCAATCAGCCCCAGCATTTT.

This chain connects TRBV7-2 to TRBJ2-1; 8 bases are a match to TRBD2. Germline-derived CDR1 and CDR2 are SGHTA and FQGNSA. This CDR3 spans 17 amino acids. V shed 5 bases, J shed 2 bases, and the junction held 11 bases outside the gene matches. CDR3 loop: CASSRASTGRAYNEQFF. The CDR3 coding sequence is TGTGCCAGCAGCCGAGCCTCCACCGGGAGGGCCTACAATGAGCAGTTCTTC. Full variable domain (rest looked up from reference TRBV7-2 and TRBJ2-1): GAGVSQSPSNKVTEKGKDVELRCDPISGHTALYWYRQSLGQGLEFLIYFQGNSAPDKSGLPSDRFSAERTGGSVSTLTIQRTQQEDSAVYLCASSRASTGRAYNEQFFGPGTRLTVL.

The chain combines TRBV7-6 with TRBJ2-7; 8 bases fit TRBD1. The CDR3 runs to 16 residues. Trimming took 5 bases from V and 4 from J; bases not matched to a gene: 13. Per the germline V gene, CDR1 is SGHVS and CDR2 is FNYEAQ. DNA for the CDR3: TGTGCCAGCAGCCAATCACAGACAGGGGCTGGGTACGAGCAGTACTTC. Protein: CASSQSQTGAGYEQYF.

Worth noting for this clone: The sample holds other DNA sequences that translate to the same CDR3. The rearrangement uses TRBV28 and TRBJ1-6; TRBD1 agrees at 9 bases. The CDR3 is made up of 13 amino acids. Germline CDR1 and CDR2: MDHEN and SYDVKM. V shed 8 bases, J shed 10 bases, and the junction held 6 bases outside the gene matches. The CDR3 DNA is TGTGCCAGCGGGGACAGGGTGGGGTCACCCCTCCACTTT. The encoded protein is CASGDRVGSPLHF.

V is TRBV6-5 and J is TRBJ2-7; D ambiguous. Trimming shortened V by 7 bases and J by 3 bases, and 10 bases separated the two germline ends. This CDR3 has 12 residues. The germline V gene encodes CDR1 MNHEY and CDR2 SVGAGI. The CDR3 is CASTETFYEQYF. Here the CDR3 DNA reads TGTGCCAGCACGGAGACCTTCTACGAGCAGTACTTC.

The chain recombines TRBV7-3 with TRBJ1-1; 9 positions agree with TRBD1. CDR3 length: 15 amino acids. CDR1 is SGHTA and CDR2 is FQGTGA in the germline V gene. Germline trimming cut 1 base from V and 2 bases from J; bases unmatched to any gene: 2. The CDR3 nucleotides are TGTGCCAGCAGCTTAATGGGACAGGGAAACACTGAAGCTTTCTTT. It translates to CASSLMGQGNTEAFF.

The chain employs TRBV30 and TRBJ1-4; no clear D gene. V shed 6 bases and J shed 3 bases, with 11 bases lying between them. The CDR3 has 13 residues. Germline V CDR1 and CDR2: GTSNPN, SVGIG (reference sequence). The CDR3 loop reads CACRRGPNEKLFF. The CDR3 bases are TGTGCCTGCCGTCGGGGTCCTAATGAAAAACTGTTTTTT.

The DNA of the CDR3 is TGTGCCAGCAGTTACCTCAGTGGAGAGAGTGGCTACACCTTC. Translating gives CASSYLSGESGYTF. The chain employs TRBV6-5 and TRBJ1-2; D is unclear. Germline lookup yields CDR1 MNHEY and CDR2 SVGAGI. The CDR3 sequence is 14 residues long. Trimming took off 2 bases at V and 7 bases at J, with 14 bases between the two ends.

This clone was recorded only once. This chain uses TRBV5-6 with TRBJ2-7, with D possibly matching TRBD2 (7 bases). The CDR3 totals 14 residues. Per the germline V gene, CDR1 is SGHDT and CDR2 is YYEEEE. Trimming removed 6 bases from V and 6 bases from J, with 19 bases in between. The CDR3: CASTHRGAVPEQYF. CDR3 sequence (DNA): TGTGCCAGCACCCACCGGGGGGCCGTCCCCGAGCAGTACTTC.

This chain connects TRBV6-6 to TRBJ2-3; TRBD1 aligns across 7 bases. CDR1 and CDR2 from the germline V gene are MNHNY and SVGAGI (reference sequence). V dropped 4 bases and J dropped 0; count of bases not matched to a gene: 4. The CDR3 has 15 amino acids. The CDR3 region has the DNA TGTGCCAGCAGTTCCCGACAGGGCAGCACAGATACGCAGTATTTT. Translation: CASSSRQGSTDTQYF.

V usage is TRBV19 and J usage is TRBJ2-6, with 10 nucleotides matching TRBD1. J lost 0 bases, V lost 8 bases, and 4 bases had no gene match. The CDR3 totals 16 residues. The germline CDR1 and CDR2 sequences are LNHDA and SQIVND (reference sequence). CDR3: CASDRGPSSGANVLTF. The DNA for the CDR3 is TGTGCCAGTGACAGGGGGCCAAGCTCTGGGGCCAACGTCCTGACTTTC.

On this clone itself: An end of the junction differs from the germline gene, which may be a read error. The rearrangement joins TRBV5-1 to TRBJ2-3; D perhaps matches TRBD2 (5 bases). The CDR3 totals 15 residues. CDR1 is SGHRS and CDR2 is YFSETQ in the germline V gene. The CDR3 loop reads CASSLNPASRDTQYF. The CDR3 coding sequence is TGCGCCAGCAGCCTGAACCCGGCTAGCAGAGATACGCAGTATTTT.

The rearrangement links TRBV13 to TRBJ1-1; the D gene is possibly TRBD1 (5 bases). Trimming stripped 2 bases from V and 0 bases from J, with 10 bases between. The CDR3 is 15 residues long. Per germline, CDR1 PRHDT and CDR2 FYEKMQ (reference sequence). CDR3 loop: CASSLKQGMNTEAFF. The CDR3 nucleotides read TGTGCCAGCAGCTTAAAGCAGGGCATGAACACTGAAGCTTTCTTT.

The CDR3 DNA sequence: TGTGCCAGCAGCCGGCGAGGGATCGGAATCACAGATACGCAGTATTTT. Its protein product is CASSRRGIGITDTQYF. V is TRBV11-2 and J is TRBJ2-3; TRBD2 is a possible D gene (5 bases). Germline CDR1 reads SGHAT; CDR2 reads FQNNGV. V was cut by 5 bases and J by 2 bases, with 17 bases left in between. The CDR3 covers 16 residues.